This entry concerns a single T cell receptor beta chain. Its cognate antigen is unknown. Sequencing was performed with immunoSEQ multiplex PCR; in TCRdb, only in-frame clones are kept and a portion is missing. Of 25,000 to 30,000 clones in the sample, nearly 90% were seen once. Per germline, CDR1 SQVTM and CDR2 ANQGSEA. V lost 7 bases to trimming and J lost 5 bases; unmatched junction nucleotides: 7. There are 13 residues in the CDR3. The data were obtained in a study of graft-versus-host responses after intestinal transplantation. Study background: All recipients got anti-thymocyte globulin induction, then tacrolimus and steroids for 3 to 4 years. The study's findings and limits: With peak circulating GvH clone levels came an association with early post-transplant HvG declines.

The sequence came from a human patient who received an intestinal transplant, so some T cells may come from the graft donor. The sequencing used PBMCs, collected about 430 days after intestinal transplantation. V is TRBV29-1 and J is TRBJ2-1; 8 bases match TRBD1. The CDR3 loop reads CSADRDGNNEQFF. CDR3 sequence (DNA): TGCAGCGCGGACAGGGACGGGAACAATGAGCAGTTCTTC.